The next 5 T cell receptor beta chains were all read from a single sample in a study of glioma-infiltrating T cells. Amplification of TCR alpha and beta CDR3 regions from RNA used iRepertoire nested multiplex PCR. TCRdb independently ran MiXCR on the multiplex PCR reads; one entry per CDR3 protein. The sample contains more than 110,000 distinct CDR3 sequences, around 40% of which appear only once. Sequencing was performed on glioma tissue, nonneoplastic brain tissue, or PBMCs (not recorded which). These receptors originate from a human donor with low-grade glioma or glioblastoma, undergoing nonglioma brain surgery, or in good health (not recorded which).

The chain joins TRBV20-1 to TRBJ1-5; 10 nucleotides agree with TRBD1. This CDR3 has 14 residues. The germline CDR1 and CDR2 sequences are DFQATT and SNEGSKA (reference sequence). Germline trimming cut 6 bases from V and 5 bases from J; bases unmatched to any gene: 7. The CDR3 coding sequence is TGCAGTGCGAACTCGGGACAGGGGTATCAGCCCCAGCATTTT. Its translation: CSANSGQGYQPQHF.

This clonotype has at least ten counts. The chain links TRBV7-8 to TRBJ2-1, with D perhaps matching TRBD1 (6 bases). V gave up 6 bases and J gave up 0 bases, with 12 bases separating them. From germline, CDR1 is SGHVS and CDR2 FQNEAQ. The CDR3 totals 15 residues. In nucleotides, the CDR3 is TGTGCCAGCAGAACCCGGGACAACTCCTACAATGAGCAGTTCTTC. It is translated as CASRTRDNSYNEQFF.

This clonotype was found many times. The V and J genes are TRBV15 and TRBJ2-1; the match to TRBD2 covers 13 bases. The CDR3 is 16 amino acids. Germline V gene sequence: CDR1 LNHNV, CDR2 YYDKDF (reference sequence). Trimming at V came to 3 bases and at J to 9 bases, leaving 8 bases not matched to a gene. The CDR3 is CATSSPGLAGRGEQFF. CDR3 in DNA: TGTGCCACCAGCAGCCCGGGACTAGCGGGGAGGGGTGAGCAGTTCTTC.

As concerns this clonotype: This may stem from a read error, because a much larger clone lies one nucleotide away. V usage is TRBV4-2 and J usage is TRBJ2-4; TRBD1 matches 8 bases. The junction had 11 bases not matched to a gene; V was cut back by 1 base and J by 12 bases. Germline CDR1 is LGHNA and CDR2 is YNFKEQ. This CDR3 has 15 amino acids. The DNA for the CDR3 is TGTGCCAGCAGCCAAGGCTCTTCGACAGGGGAGTGTCAGTACTTC. It codes for CASSQGSSTGECQYF.

This sequence joins TRBV7-2 and TRBJ2-7, with D perhaps matching TRBD1 or TRBD2 (6 bases each). Looked up from germline, CDR1 is SGHTA and CDR2 is FQGNSA. The germline V and J ends were trimmed by 8 bases and 6 bases, with 17 bases remaining between them. The CDR3 totals 13 residues. The CDR3 here is CASVQGRPSEQYF. The CDR3 coding sequence is TGTGCCAGCGTCCAGGGGAGGCCCTCCGAGCAGTACTTC.